These 24 T cell receptor delta chains were all obtained from the same sample, sequenced in a study of γδ T cells in repeated Plasmodium falciparum infection. Gammadelta T cells were flow-sorted from PBMC into Vgamma9/Vdelta2+ and Vdelta2-negative populations for bulk analysis. TCRdb re-analyzed the multiplex PCR reads via CATT. The sample consists of 70,000 to 95,000 delta-chain clones, roughly 1.4% of them appearing once. Sequenced: gamma-delta T cells from blood. These receptors all stem from a pool of human donors (malaria-infected and uninfected, not separated).

Concerning this clone: This likely stems from a read error, as it lies one base from a far larger clone. Additional DNA sequences in this sample encode the identical CDR3. The CDR3 coding sequence is TGCGCCTGTGACACCGTTCAGAGGGGATACGCTGGATCCGATAAACTCATCTTT. This sequence encodes CACDTVQRGYAGSDKLIF. The chain joins TRDV2 to TRDJ1, with 9 bases lining up with TRDD3. No J segment appears in TCRdb, so it was assigned here by matching the sequence to germline. The germline V gene encodes CDR1 GEAIGNYY and CDR2 EKD. The CDR3 totals 18 residues.

A note on this clone: The protein given by TCRdb reflects a much larger clone and differs at residue 15 from this DNA's translation, likely from a read error; the protein shown is the DNA's translation. The V and J genes are TRDV1 and TRDJ1; D is ambiguous. The CDR3 has 16 residues. Germline-derived CDR1 and CDR2 are TSWWSYY and QGS. As DNA, the CDR3 is TGTGCTCTTGGGGAAACGCCCCACCGCGCGAGGGTGAAACTCACCTTT. Amino acids: CALGETPHRARVKLTF.

This clone was seen a handful of times. A far larger clone differs by one base, so this is likely a read error. This same CDR3 is encoded by further DNA sequences in the sample. No call exists for the J gene, whereas the V gene is TRDV2; the tabulated D call, TRDD3, remains unverified against the DNA. Germline lookup yields CDR1 GEAIGNYY and CDR2 EKD. The CDR3 consists of 21 residues. CDR3 protein: CACDASLGDPLSSWDTRQMFF. CDR3 in DNA: TGTGCCTGTGACGCCTCACTGGGGGATCCCTTGAGCTCCTGGGACACCCGACAAATGTTTTTC.

This clone appeared a few times. TCRdb records a much larger clone's protein for this DNA, with a difference at residue 4 that likely arises from a read error; the protein given is the translation of the DNA. V usage is TRDV2 and J usage is TRDJ3; 12 bases match TRDD3. The J gene, left out of TCRdb, was set here by checking the DNA against germline. The CDR3 consists of 22 residues. CDR1 is GEAIGNYY, CDR2 EKD, per germline. The trim removed 5 bases at V and 0 bases at J, leaving 16 bases unmatched. CDR3 bases: TGTGCCTGTGGCAGCGTACTGGGGGATACCGTCGCGGGCTCCTGGGACACCCGACAGATGTTTTTC. This encodes CACGSVLGDTVAGSWDTRQMFF.

This clone was observed at least ten times. The chain uses TRDV1 and TRDJ1; 11 bases match TRDD3. The CDR3 sequence is 22 residues long. Germline CDR1 reads TSWWSYY; CDR2 reads QGS. Germline trimming cut 2 bases from V and 0 bases from J; bases unmatched to any gene: 20. The CDR3 spells CALGEDSYPNGGYEPYTDKLIF. CDR3 nucleotide sequence: TGTGCTCTTGGGGAAGATTCCTACCCTAATGGGGGATACGAGCCGTACACCGATAAACTCATCTTT.

In this sample, this clone turned up many times. TCRdb has a much larger clone's protein, which differs at residue 18 from the translation of this DNA, likely because of a read error; what is shown is the protein translated from the DNA. The V gene call is TRDV1, and the J gene call is absent; the table's D gene call, TRDD3, was not cross checked with the DNA. From germline, CDR1 is TSWWSYY and CDR2 QGS. The CDR3 is made up of 20 amino acids. The CDR3 spells CALGEPRFLRGGSGAGKPIF. CDR3 coding DNA: TGTGCTCTTGGGGAACCCCGCTTCCTACGTGGGGGATCAGGGGCCGGTAAACCCATCTTT.

A remark on this clone: TCRdb's listed protein matches a much larger clone and diverges from this DNA's translation at residue 5, likely through a read error; the protein shown comes from the DNA. The chain has TRDV2 and TRDJ1; no firm D call. TCRdb does not report a J gene; here it was assigned by matching the DNA to germline references. Germline CDR1 GEAIGNYY, CDR2 EKD. This CDR3 comprises 16 residues. V shed 3 bases and J shed 1 base, with 17 bases lying between them. The CDR3 here is CACDSILREITDKLIF. The CDR3 region has the DNA TGTGCCTGTGACTCCATTCTGCGGGAGATCACCGATAAACTCATCTTT.

This clone was seen many times. One base away lies a much larger clone, so this may be a sequencing read error. This sample includes further DNA sequences coding for the same CDR3. The chain links TRDV2 to TRDJ1; 9 bases map to TRDD3. Germline assignment: CDR1 GEAIGNYY and CDR2 EKD. The CDR3 is 19 residues long. This CDR3 is CACDTGLRWGILHTDKLIF. CDR3 bases: TGTGCCTGCGACACCGGCCTTCGCTGGGGGATCCTTCACACCGATAAACTCATCTTT.

Remarks on this clone: Translating this DNA gives a protein that differs at residue 11 from the TCRdb one, which belongs to a much larger clone; a read error is likely, and the protein shown is this translation. The gene calls are TRDV2 and TRDJ3; 10 bases line up with TRDD3. Since TCRdb gives no J gene, matching the DNA to germline was used here to assign it. The CDR3 has 16 residues. Germline CDR1 reads GEAIGNYY; CDR2 reads EKD. CDR3 bases: TGTGCCTGTGACGTACTGGGGGATTGGGACCCCCGACAGATGTTTTTC. Residues: CACDVLGDWDPRQMFF.

Points on this clone: This likely came from a read error, as a far larger clone is one base away. Other DNA sequences from this sample encode an identical CDR3 as well. The chain links TRDV1 to TRDJ2; 7 bases are a match to TRDD2. TCRdb does not report a J gene; here it was assigned by matching the DNA to germline references. This CDR3 is built from 22 residues. The germline V gene encodes CDR1 TSWWSYY and CDR2 QGS. The ends lost 4 bases at V and 0 bases at J; junction bases unmatched: 23. CDR3 bases: TGTGCTCTTGGGGCGACGGCCTTCCTGCGCTTCATTACTTTTCCTTTGACAGCACAACTCTTCTTT. Its translation: CALGATAFLRFITFPLTAQLFF.

About this clone: With only one base between it and a far larger clone, this is likely a read error. This CDR3 is also generated by other DNA sequences in the sample. The gene calls are TRDV1 and TRDJ1; D may be TRDD3 (5 bases). This CDR3 comprises 18 residues. Germline CDR1 and CDR2: TSWWSYY and QGS. CDR3 sequence: CALGELVPWEPYTDKLIF. The CDR3 nucleotides are TGTGCTCTCGGGGAACTAGTTCCCTGGGAGCCGTACACCGATAAACTCATCTTT.

As to this clone: This DNA's translation and the protein TCRdb lists, from a much larger clone, do not match at residue 14, likely due to a read error; the protein shown is translated from the DNA. This sequence joins TRDV2 and TRDJ1; 12 bases line up with TRDD3. Germline matching of the DNA provided the J gene here, since TCRdb leaves it blank. Looked up from germline, CDR1 is GEAIGNYY and CDR2 is EKD. The CDR3 runs 17 residues. The CDR3 DNA reads TGTGCCTGTGACTCCTTACTGGGGGATACCGACACCGATAGACTCATCTTT. It yields the protein CACDSLLGDTDTDRLIF.

In this sample, this clone turned up a few times. TCRdb records a much larger clone's protein for this DNA, with a difference at residue 5 that likely arises from a read error; the protein given is the translation of the DNA. The rearrangement links TRDV1 to TRDJ1; 7 bases are shared with TRDD2. TCRdb does not report a J gene; here it was assigned by matching the DNA to germline references. This CDR3 is 22 amino acids long. V was clipped by 4 bases and J by 0 bases; unmatched bases: 26. In germline, CDR1 is TSWWSYY, CDR2 QGS. Written as DNA, the CDR3 is TGTGCTCTTGGGGCCCTTATTCCTACCCCTGATACTTACGCGGGATACACCGATAAACTCATCTTT. Protein: CALGALIPTPDTYAGYTDKLIF.

This clone was seen only a few times. TCRdb has a much larger clone's protein, which differs at residue 11 from the translation of this DNA, likely because of a read error; what is shown is the protein translated from the DNA. The rearrangement uses TRDV2 and TRDJ1, with 10 bases matching TRDD3. The J gene, missing from TCRdb, was assigned here through DNA to germline matching. The CDR3 contains 19 residues. J lost 0 bases, V lost 0 bases, and 12 bases had no gene match. The germline V gene has CDR1 GEAIGNYY and CDR2 EKD. CDR3 nucleotides: TGTGCCTGTGACACCGTGAACACTGGGGGATGCTCGTACACCGATAAACTCATCTTT. Translated: CACDTVNTGGCSYTDKLIF.

Turning to this clone: A read error likely explains this, since a far larger clone differs by one base. This sample also contains other DNA sequences that code for the same CDR3. The chain links TRDV1 to TRDJ1; the D gene is possibly TRDD3 (6 bases). There are 23 residues in the CDR3. Trimming stripped 3 bases from V and 6 bases from J, with 41 bases between. In germline, CDR1 is TSWWSYY, CDR2 QGS. The DNA for the CDR3 is TGTGCTCTTGGGGAGCGAGGAGAATCTGGGGTTTGTCGCTTCCCTCACCCTCATCATAAACTCATCTTT. Protein: CALGERGESGVCRFPHPHHKLIF.

This CDR3 reads CALGVKPLLTAGGPTDKLIF. In nucleotides, the CDR3 is TGTGCTCTTGGAGTCAAACCCTTACTTACGGCTGGGGGACCCACCGATAAACTCATCTTT. The V call is TRDV1, the J call TRDJ1; 8 bases align to TRDD3. The J gene, absent from TCRdb, was called here by matching the DNA to germline. Looked up from germline, CDR1 is TSWWSYY and CDR2 is QGS. The CDR3 contains 20 residues. J gave up 1 base and V 6 bases, and 22 bases lay outside the gene matches.

A few counts support this clone. The translation of this DNA and the TCRdb protein of a much larger clone differ at residue 13, probably owing to a read error; the protein shown here is translated from the DNA. V is TRDV1 and J is TRDJ1, with TRDD3 matching over 8 bases. The CDR3 is made up of 19 amino acids. Germline V gene sequence: CDR1 TSWWSYY, CDR2 QGS. V gave up 1 base and J gave up 2 bases; unmatched junction bases: 15. The CDR3 here is CALGEHYVSGDIETDKLIF. The CDR3 nucleotides are TGTGCTCTTGGGGAACATTACGTCTCGGGGGATATTGAGACCGATAAACTCATCTTT.

In regard to this clone: A far larger clone is a single base away, which makes a read error likely. This sequence joins TRDV1 and TRDJ1; a weak D match, TRDD3 (5 bases). The J gene was not available in TCRdb and was assigned here by matching the DNA to germline segments. The CDR3 extends over 16 amino acids. CDR1 and CDR2 (germline): TSWWSYY, QGS. In DNA, the CDR3 is TGTGCCCTTGGGATGTATACTTGGTCCTACACCGATAAACTCATCTTT. Amino acid sequence: CALGMYTWSYTDKLIF.

This clone was found a few times. The rearrangement uses TRDV1 and TRDJ1, with TRDD3 as a possible D gene (6 bases). The germline CDR1 and CDR2 sequences are TSWWSYY and QGS. There are 18 residues in the CDR3. With 4 bases removed from V and 5 bases from J, the gap between germline ends came to 26 bases. DNA for the CDR3: TGTGCTCTTGGGGTCGGAGGGCCTTCGGTGGCTCTGGGGGATAAACTCATCTTT. It is translated as CALGVGGPSVALGDKLIF.

This clone has a handful of counts. The translation of this DNA and the TCRdb protein of a much larger clone differ at residue 5, probably owing to a read error; the protein shown here is translated from the DNA. The chain recombines TRDV1 with TRDJ1; TRDD3 is a possible D gene (6 bases). CDR1 and CDR2 from the germline V gene are TSWWSYY and QGS. V was shortened by 4 bases and J by 4 bases, with 28 bases between the two germline ends. CDR3 length: 19 residues. CDR3 sequence: CALGGNDPRKWGYDDKLIF. CDR3 in DNA: TGTGCTCTTGGGGGAAACGATCCTAGAAAGTGGGGGTACGACGATAAACTCATCTTT.

This clone was observed a few times. Given a far larger clone just one base away, this is likely a sequencing read error. The identical CDR3 is also encoded by other nucleotide sequences in the sample. CDR3 region: CACDIIGGSPGGYFKGHKLIF. The CDR3 nucleotides are TGTGCCTGTGATATAATAGGCGGCTCGCCTGGGGGATACTTCAAGGGTCATAAACTTATCTTT. The chain joins TRDV2 to TRDJ1; 11 bases match TRDD3. The CDR3 extends over 21 amino acids. The germline gives CDR1 GEAIGNYY, CDR2 EKD.

Of note for this clone: A read error likely explains why the TCRdb protein, taken from a much larger clone, differs from this DNA's translation at residue 4; the protein shown is translated from the DNA. The chain uses TRDV3 and TRDJ1; 10 positions match TRDD3. Per the germline V gene, CDR1 is TVYSNPD and CDR2 is GDNSRS (reference sequence). The CDR3 spans 21 residues. With V trimmed by 5 bases and J by 6 bases, 33 bases remained unmatched. CDR3 nucleotide sequence: TGTGCCCGATCCTCGCCAAGCCTTCCTTATCTACTGTACTGGGGGATCAATAAACTCATCTTT. Translating gives CARSSPSLPYLLYWGINKLIF.

Turning to this clone: It may be a read error: a sequence one base away is much more abundant. This sample also contains other DNA sequences that code for the same CDR3. The chain has TRDV1 and TRDJ1; 12 nucleotides agree with TRDD3. Unmatched junction bases numbered 17, after V lost 0 bases and J lost 3 bases. This CDR3 is built from 21 residues. Per germline, CDR1 TSWWSYY and CDR2 QGS. CDR3 nucleotide sequence: TGTGCTCTTGGGGAACTATATCCCTTCCTGTACTGGGGGATACAACCCGATAAACTCATCTTT. Its protein product is CALGELYPFLYWGIQPDKLIF.

There are a few counts of this clone. With only one base between it and a far larger clone, this is likely a read error. Other DNA sequences in this sample translate to the same CDR3. V usage is TRDV2 and J usage is TRDJ1; D remains ambiguous. The J gene, missing from TCRdb, was assigned here through DNA to germline matching. This CDR3 is 15 amino acids long. The ends were cut back, 4 bases at V and 0 bases at J, with 14 bases in the middle. Germline CDR1 and CDR2: GEAIGNYY and EKD. The CDR3 region has the DNA TGTGCCTGTGAAGGCTTAGAAGGGGACACCGATAAACTCATCTTT. This gives the protein CACEGLEGDTDKLIF.